These 27 T cell receptor beta chains originate from one sample sequenced in a study of T cells after yellow fever vaccination. TCRdb fed the 5' RACE reads into MiXCR, producing one record per CDR3 protein. This sample carries a few hundred thousand distinct CDR3 sequences, 15% to 20% of them seen once, and the ten largest clones take roughly a sixth. The sample was PBMCs, taken before the yellow fever booster vaccination. The receptor set was obtained from a young man who received the YFV17D yellow fever vaccine.

This clonotype was observed at least ten times. The chain employs TRBV11-2 and TRBJ1-2; D might be TRBD1 (6 bases). V lost 6 bases to trimming and J lost 4 bases, with 18 bases between them. This CDR3 comprises 15 residues. The germline CDR1 and CDR2 sequences are SGHAT and FQNNGV. The CDR3 spells CASRDTSGTTYGYTF. DNA for the CDR3: TGTGCCAGCAGAGACACATCCGGGACAACCTATGGCTACACCTTC.

This rearrangement joins TRBV5-1 to TRBJ1-6; TRBD1 aligns across 8 bases. This CDR3 comprises 13 residues. J lost 9 bases, V lost 3 bases, and 2 bases had no gene match. Looked up from germline, CDR1 is SGHRS and CDR2 is YFSETQ. CDR3 bases: TGCGCCAGCAGCTCGGACAGGGTTTCACCCCTCCACTTT. Translating gives CASSSDRVSPLHF.

This clonotype has a handful of counts. The chain combines TRBV11-2 with TRBJ2-3; 8 bases match TRBD2. The trim removed 8 bases at V and 0 bases at J, leaving 1 base unmatched. Germline values: CDR1 SGHAT, CDR2 FQNNGV. This CDR3 region has 13 residues. The CDR3 loop is CASAGGSTDTQYF. Here the CDR3 DNA reads TGTGCCAGCGCGGGGGGCAGCACAGATACGCAGTATTTT.

The chain employs TRBV27 and TRBJ2-5; D gene uncertain. Germline assignment: CDR1 MNHEY and CDR2 SMNVEV (reference sequence). V was clipped by 6 bases and J by 10 bases, with 18 bases between them. CDR3 size: 13 residues. In DNA, the CDR3 is TGTGCCAGCAGCCCCGGGCAAGGATGGGTCCAGTACTTC. It specifies CASSPGQGWVQYF.

This clonotype was found many times. This chain joins TRBV5-8 and TRBJ2-3, with 13 bases matching TRBD2. The CDR3 consists of 14 residues. The V gene's germline CDR1 is SGHTS and CDR2 YDEGEE. V gave up 4 bases and J gave up 6 bases; unmatched junction bases: 2. In DNA form, the CDR3 reads TGTGCCAGCAGCCTACTAGCGGGGGGGGATACGCAGTATTTT. This codes for CASSLLAGGDTQYF. The entire variable domain, with the rest obtained from reference TRBV5-8 and TRBJ2-3, is as follows: EAGVTQSPTHLIKTRGQQATLRCSPISGHTSVYWYQQALGLGLQFLLWYDEGEERNRGNFPPRFSGRQFPNYSSELNVNALELEDSALYLCASSLLAGGDTQYFGPGTRLTVL.

This clonotype was detected only a few times. V gene TRBV30 combines with J gene TRBJ1-4, with D hard to call. V lost 4 bases, J lost 7 bases, and 4 bases lay in between. Per germline, CDR1 GTSNPN and CDR2 SVGIG (reference sequence). CDR3 length: 10 amino acids. CDR3 in DNA: TGTGCCTGGACACCTGAAAAACTGTTTTTT. This encodes CAWTPEKLFF.

This chain joins TRBV6-1 and TRBJ1-1; D unresolved. The CDR3 has 12 residues. With 5 bases removed from V and 8 bases from J, the gap between germline ends came to 12 bases. The germline gives CDR1 MNHNS, CDR2 SASEGT. This CDR3 reads CASSLGRLEAFF. The CDR3 nucleotides are TGTGCCAGCAGTCTCGGACGACTCGAAGCTTTCTTT.

The chain employs TRBV10-3 and TRBJ2-7, with no clear D. Germline V gives CDR1 ENHRY, CDR2 SYGVKD. The V and J ends lost 2 bases and 1 base respectively, with 9 bases between them. This CDR3 is 14 amino acids long. This CDR3 reads CAISEGESSYEQYV. CDR3 DNA sequence: TGTGCCATCAGTGAGGGAGAATCATCCTACGAGCAGTACGTC.

This clonotype showed up just a few times. V is TRBV7-2 and J is TRBJ2-3, with D unresolved. The CDR3 spans 15 residues. V dropped 1 base and J dropped 5 bases, with 13 bases sitting between them. Germline CDR1 SGHTA, CDR2 FQGNSA. CDR3 DNA: TGTGCCAGCAGCTTAGGGGCTTCGGTGGGAGATACGCAGTATTTT. This encodes CASSLGASVGDTQYF.

This clonotype was detected only a few times. The V gene is TRBV6-1, the J gene TRBJ2-7; 7 nucleotides align to TRBD2. The V segment lost 5 bases and the J segment 4 bases; nucleotides outside the gene matches: 5. The V gene's germline CDR1 is MNHNS and CDR2 SASEGT. The CDR3 sequence is 13 residues long. CDR3 in DNA: TGTGCCAGCAGTCAGGGAGGGGTATACGAGCAGTACGTC. Its translation is CASSQGGVYEQYV.

This clonotype was seen many times. The chain links TRBV1 to TRBJ1-1. TRBV1 is a recognized pseudogene. The CDR3 runs to 17 residues. As DNA, the CDR3 is TGCACCAGCAGCCAAGATCTCTCGGCCAGGATGAACACTGAAGCTTTCTTT. It yields the protein CTSSQDLSARMNTEAFF.

This clonotype was picked up a small number of times. The chain employs TRBV6-5 and TRBJ1-1; 7 bases align to TRBD1. The CDR3 sequence is 15 residues long. With 6 bases clipped from V and 3 bases from J, the junction kept 10 bases outside the gene matches. CDR1 MNHEY and CDR2 SVGAGI come from the germline V gene. CDR3: CASRKLTGRYTEAFF. DNA for the CDR3: TGTGCCAGCAGGAAGCTGACAGGGAGGTACACTGAAGCTTTCTTT.

This clonotype was counted many times. The chain recombines TRBV29-1 with TRBJ1-1; D not resolved. Trimming stripped 2 bases from V and 2 bases from J, with 3 bases between. Germline assignment: CDR1 SQVTM and CDR2 ANQGSEA. CDR3 length: 11 amino acids. CDR3 bases: TGCAGCGTTGAACTAAACACTGAAGCTTTCTTT. Residues: CSVELNTEAFF.

The V and J genes are TRBV7-3 and TRBJ2-1; TRBD2 matches 7 bases. There are 14 residues in the CDR3. Germline CDR1 reads SGHTA; CDR2 reads FQGTGA. Trimming at V came to 1 base and at J to 7 bases, leaving 4 bases not matched to a gene. The CDR3: CASSLIQGGNEQFF. The CDR3 region has the DNA TGTGCCAGCAGCTTAATTCAGGGAGGGAATGAGCAGTTCTTC. Full variable domain (rest looked up from reference TRBV7-3 and TRBJ2-1): GAGVSQTPSNKVTEKGKYVELRCDPISGHTALYWYRQSLGQGPEFLIYFQGTGAADDSGLPNDRFFAVRPEGSVSTLKIQRTERGDSAVYLCASSLIQGGNEQFFGPGTRLTVL.

CDR3: CATSRAEPVLPSEQFF. The CDR3 region has the DNA TGTGCCACCAGCAGAGCGGAACCGGTACTCCCCTCGGAGCAGTTCTTC. This chain links TRBV15 with TRBJ2-1; no clear D. Per the germline V gene, CDR1 is LNHNV and CDR2 is YYDKDF (reference sequence). This CDR3 contains 16 residues. V was pared by 1 base and J by 10 bases, with 20 bases between.

CDR3 in DNA: TGTGCCAGCAGTGTTACCGGCGGCCTCACAGATACGCAGTATTTT. It yields the protein CASSVTGGLTDTQYF. The chain couples TRBV6-5 to TRBJ2-3; D remains unclear. This CDR3 has 15 amino acids. Germline V lookup: CDR1 MNHEY, CDR2 SVGAGI. Trimming took off 5 bases at V and 2 bases at J, with 14 bases between the two ends.

There are a few counts of this clonotype. The chain carries TRBV20-1 and TRBJ1-3, with D maybe TRBD1 (6 bases). The germline V gene encodes CDR1 DFQATT and CDR2 SNEGSKA (reference sequence). The CDR3 covers 15 residues. V was trimmed by 1 base and J by 0 bases, leaving 10 bases between them. The CDR3 DNA sequence: TGCAGTGCTAGAGCAGGGGCCGACTCTGGAAACACCATATATTTT. Translation: CSARAGADSGNTIYF.

This clonotype was recorded a few times. The J gene is TRBJ2-5, the V gene TRBV7-2, with 7 bases matching TRBD1. The J segment lost 5 bases and the V segment lost 3 bases, leaving 9 bases of the junction unmatched. The CDR3 loop spans 15 amino acids. Germline lookup yields CDR1 SGHTA and CDR2 FQGNSA. The CDR3 loop is CASSLDGQAGETQYF. The CDR3 nucleotides are TGTGCCAGCAGCTTGGACGGACAGGCCGGGGAGACCCAGTACTTC. The entire variable domain, with the rest obtained from reference TRBV7-2 and TRBJ2-5, is as follows: GAGVSQSPSNKVTEKGKDVELRCDPISGHTALYWYRQSLGQGLEFLIYFQGNSAPDKSGLPSDRFSAERTGGSVSTLTIQRTQQEDSAVYLCASSLDGQAGETQYFGPGTRLLVL.

This clonotype was counted between two and nine times. This sequence joins TRBV5-1 and TRBJ2-1; 7 nucleotides match TRBD1. Looked up from germline, CDR1 is SGHRS and CDR2 is YFSETQ. V was clipped by 1 base and J by 9 bases; unmatched bases: 1. The CDR3 covers 12 residues. CDR3 nucleotides: TGCGCCAGCAGCTTGAGGGGGCGTGAGCAGTTCTTC. Its protein product is CASSLRGREQFF.

This clonotype was seen a handful of times. The chain recombines TRBV13 with TRBJ2-7; 9 bases align to TRBD2. Germline CDR1 and CDR2: PRHDT and FYEKMQ (reference sequence). The CDR3 totals 13 residues. V lost 1 base and J lost 5; bases outside the gene matches: 0. CDR3 sequence: CASSLVAGDEQYF. The CDR3 DNA follows: TGTGCCAGCAGCTTAGTAGCGGGAGACGAGCAGTACTTC.

This rearrangement joins TRBV7-9 to TRBJ2-3; 9 positions match TRBD1. Germline CDR1 SEHNR, CDR2 FQNEAQ (reference sequence). J was trimmed by 5 bases and V by 4 bases; bases with no gene match: 7. This CDR3 comprises 15 residues. This CDR3 reads CASSYPGQGIDTQYF. For the CDR3, the DNA is TGTGCCAGCAGCTACCCGGGACAGGGTATAGATACGCAGTATTTT. Variable domain in full (rest from reference TRBV7-9 and TRBJ2-3): DTGVSQNPRHKITKRGQNVTFRCDPISEHNRLYWYRQTLGQGPEFLTYFQNEAQLEKSRLLSDRFSAERPKGSFSTLEIQRTEQGDSAMYLCASSYPGQGIDTQYFGPGTRLTVL.

This clonotype was observed a single time. V gene TRBV18 combines with J gene TRBJ1-1; D not certain. The germline CDR1 and CDR2 sequences are KGHSH and LQKENI. The CDR3 runs 16 residues. The V end was cut by 5 bases, the J end by 0 bases, with 16 bases between. Written as DNA, the CDR3 is TGTGCCAGCTCATTGTCAGAGTTTACGTTGAACACTGAAGCTTTCTTT. It codes for CASSLSEFTLNTEAFF. Using reference TRBV18 and TRBJ1-1 for the parts outside the CDR3, the full variable domain is NAGVMQNPRHLVRRRGQEARLRCSPMKGHSHVYWYRQLPEEGLKFMVYLQKENIIDESGMPKERFSAEFPKEGPSILRIQQVVRGDSAAYFCASSLSEFTLNTEAFFGQGTRLTVV.

The chain couples TRBV9 to TRBJ2-5; no firm D call. CDR3 length: 13 amino acids. The germline V gene has CDR1 SGDLS and CDR2 YYNGEE. With 4 bases removed from V and 0 bases from J, the gap between germline ends came to 7 bases. Here the CDR3 DNA reads TGTGCCAGCAGCACTCTGTACCAAGAGACCCAGTACTTC. Amino acids: CASSTLYQETQYF.

This clonotype was seen a few times. The chain joins TRBV5-5 to TRBJ1-5; TRBD1 aligns across 8 bases. V lost 4 bases and J lost 1; bases outside the gene matches: 4. The CDR3 is made up of 15 amino acids. The germline CDR1 and CDR2 sequences are SGHKS and YYEKEE (reference sequence). This CDR3 is CASSADRGSNQPQHF. The CDR3 DNA reads TGTGCCAGCAGCGCCGACAGGGGAAGCAATCAGCCCCAGCATTTT.

This chain uses TRBV9 with TRBJ2-2; 8 nucleotides agree with TRBD2. There are 18 residues in the CDR3. V trimming: 0 bases; J trimming: 0 bases; junction bases outside the gene matches: 7. Germline-derived CDR1 and CDR2 are SGDLS and YYNGEE. CDR3 sequence: CASSVAGGALPNTGELFF. CDR3 bases: TGTGCCAGCAGCGTAGCGGGGGGGGCCCTCCCGAACACCGGGGAGCTGTTTTTT.

This clonotype was picked up a small number of times. The chain joins TRBV4-1 to TRBJ2-3, with 8 bases that match TRBD1. The V gene end was trimmed by 0 bases and the J gene end by 3 bases; junction bases not matched to a gene: 8. The length of the CDR3 is 17 residues. Per the germline V gene, CDR1 is MGHRA and CDR2 is YSYEKL. The CDR3: CASSQDSFGQGTDTQYF. DNA of the CDR3: TGCGCCAGCAGCCAAGATTCATTCGGACAGGGAACAGATACGCAGTATTTT.

In nucleotides, the CDR3 is TGTGCCAGCAGCTCAATCGTTCGGGGGAACGAGCAGTTCTTC. Its translation is CASSSIVRGNEQFF. The chain joins TRBV7-2 to TRBJ2-1; tentatively, D is TRBD2 (6 bases). The V gene lost 4 bases and the J gene lost 10 bases, with 17 bases spanning the gap. The CDR3 covers 14 residues. Germline V gives CDR1 SGHTA, CDR2 FQGNSA.